Listed below are T cell receptor beta chains from one sample, sequenced in a study of radiotherapy plus CTLA-4 blockade in lung cancer. Sequencing used immunoSEQ multiplex PCR; TCRdb keeps in-frame clones, though not all of them. The table has 75,000 to 100,000 clones, around nine tenths seen once; the top ten hold 4.9%. The material was peripheral blood, obtained from a patient treated with radiotherapy plus ipilimumab. Receptor source: a human donor with non-small cell lung cancer that progressed on radiotherapy plus ipilimumab. Each CDR3 is given with its conserved first and last residue. Each record gives: clone size, J gene, D gene, V gene, CDR3 DNA, CDR3 protein. The D gene is left open where the match is weak. Clone size is stated in some rows and not others, as once, few, many or a class when expanded.

>.|TRBJ2-4|.|TRBV6-1
TGTGCCAGCAGTGAAAGCAACAGACTAGCCAAAAACATTCAGTACTTC
CASSESNRLAKNIQYF
>.|TRBJ2-1|.|TRBV7-9
TGTGCCAGCAGCCTAGACTTTTTGGAGCAGTTCTTC
CASSLDFLEQFF
>.|TRBJ1-1|.|TRBV4-1
TGCGCCAGCAGCCTATCGGGGGGCCTTGAAGCTTTCTTT
CASSLSGGLEAFF
>.|TRBJ2-3|.|TRBV4-2
TGTGCCAGCAGCCACTCCCGCACAGATACGCAGTATTTT
CASSHSRTDTQYF
>.|TRBJ2-1|.|TRBV9
TGTGCCAGCGCCCAGCGGCAGGGACTTATGTATGAGCAGTTCTTC
CASAQRQGLMYEQFF
>.|TRBJ2-1|.|TRBV6-5
TGTGCCAGCAGTTACTCTCTTCTCCTAGTCGACGAGCAGTTCTTC
CASSYSLLLVDEQFF
>.|TRBJ1-1|TRBD1|TRBV19
TGTGCCAGTACCGACAGGGCGCTGAACACTGAAGCTTTCTTT
CASTDRALNTEAFF
>.|TRBJ2-2|.|TRBV30
TGTGCCTGGAGTGAGGGGCGGCACACCGGGGAGCTGTTTTTT
CAWSEGRHTGELFF
>once|TRBJ1-1|.|TRBV10-3
TGTGCCATCAGTCCAGGCCAGGGCAGGGCGGGGAACACTGAAGCTTTCTTT
CAISPGQGRAGNTEAFF
>.|TRBJ2-7|.|TRBV7-9
TGTGCCAGCAGCCCTCGGGTTAAGGGTCCTGGCAACGAGCAGTACTTC
CASSPRVKGPGNEQYF
>.|TRBJ2-3|TRBD1|TRBV28
TGTGCCAGCAGTTTAGGGGGACAGGGGGCGCGACTTTCGGGAGATACGCAGTATTTT
CASSLGGQGARLSGDTQYF
>.|TRBJ1-5|.|TRBV6-5
TGTGCCAGCAGTTACTCTACAGGGCCTTGGCCCCAGCATTTT
CASSYSTGPWPQHF
>.|TRBJ2-7|.|TRBV7-2
TGTGCCAGCAGCTTTTCGGCGATGCAGTACTTC
CASSFSAMQYF
>.|TRBJ2-3|TRBD2|TRBV29-1
TGCAGCGTGCTAGCGGGAGGTAGGGCAGATACGCAGTATTTT
CSVLAGGRADTQYF
>once|TRBJ2-5|TRBD2|TRBV18
TGTGCCAGCTTCTCTAGCGGCCAAGAGACCCAGTACTTC
CASFSSGQETQYF
>.|TRBJ2-1|.|TRBV5-6
TGTGCCAGCAGCTTAGGCAGCATGTACAATGAGCAGTTCTTC
CASSLGSMYNEQFF
>.|TRBJ2-5|.|TRBV5-1
TGCGCCAGCAGCTTGGGAGTAGAAGAGACCCAGTACTTC
CASSLGVEETQYF
>medium-sized|TRBJ1-4|.|TRBV5-1
TGCGCCAGCAGCTTGGAGGGAGACAGACATAATGAAAAACTGTTTTTT
CASSLEGDRHNEKLFF
>.|TRBJ2-1|.|TRBV20-1
TGCAGTGCTAAGGTTGTTAATGAGCAGTTCTTC
CSAKVVNEQFF
>.|TRBJ2-1|TRBD2|TRBV10-3
TGTGCCCCCCTCGCTAGCGGGAGGTCAGATGAGCAGTTCTTC
CAPLASGRSDEQFF
>.|TRBJ1-5|.|TRBV2
TGTGCCAGCAGGGGACGGGATAGCAATCAGCCCCAGCATTTT
CASRGRDSNQPQHF
>.|TRBJ1-1|.|TRBV5-6
TGTGCCAGCAGCTCGACCAGGGATGGGAACACTGAAGCTTTCTTT
CASSSTRDGNTEAFF
>.|TRBJ2-4|TRBD2|TRBV25-1
TGTGCCAGCAGTGCGACTAGCGGGAGGGACCTAGCCAAAAACATTCAGTACTTC
CASSATSGRDLAKNIQYF
>few|TRBJ1-4|TRBD1|TRBV29-1
TGCAGCGTTTATATGAGGGGGCCTGAAAAACTGTTTTTT
CSVYMRGPEKLFF
>.|TRBJ1-2|.|TRBV6-5
TGTGCCAGCAGTCAACGCGGATACTATGGCTACACCTTC
CASSQRGYYGYTF
>.|TRBJ2-5|.|TRBV9
TGTGCCAGCAGCGGGACGACATTCCAAGAGACCCAGTACTTC
CASSGTTFQETQYF
>.|TRBJ2-3|TRBD2|TRBV30
TGTGCCTGGAGCCGAGAGGGGATCTTCGAGGCTAGCGGGAGGCGGGATACGCAGTATTTT
CAWSREGIFEASGRRDTQYF
>.|TRBJ1-1|.|TRBV10-3
TGTGCCGCACAGGGGAACACTGAAGCTTTCTTT
CAAQGNTEAFF
>.|TRBJ2-7|.|TRBV2
TGTGCCAGCAGTGAGGATCTCTACGAGCAGTACTTC
CASSEDLYEQYF
>.|TRBJ1-3|.|TRBV27
TGTGCCAGCAGTTTCAGGGGTGCCTCTGGAAACACCATATATTTT
CASSFRGASGNTIYF
>.|TRBJ1-5|TRBD1|TRBV30
TGTGCCTGGACCTCAGGGGGGGATCAGCCCCAGCATTTT
CAWTSGGDQPQHF
>.|TRBJ2-2|.|TRBV6-1
TGTGCCAGCAGTACCAGGGTTCGAGACACCGGGGAGCTGTTTTTT
CASSTRVRDTGELFF
>.|TRBJ2-5|.|TRBV10-3
TGTGCCATCAGTGGCAGCCAAGAGACCCAGTACTTC
CAISGSQETQYF
>.|TRBJ2-5|TRBD1|TRBV7-7
TGTGCTAGCAGCACGGGACAGGGGAGGCAAGAGACCCAGTACTTC
CASSTGQGRQETQYF
>.|TRBJ1-2|.|TRBV29-1
TGCAGCGCCACAAAGGGGGGAGGCTACACCTTC
CSATKGGGYTF
>.|TRBJ2-5|.|TRBV29-1
TGCAGCGTTGGTCATTGGTTGGAGACCCAGTACTTC
CSVGHWLETQYF
>.|TRBJ2-7|.|TRBV10-1
TGCGCCAGCAGTGAAACCTCCTACGAGCAGTACTTC
CASSETSYEQYF
>few|TRBJ1-5|.|TRBV28
TGTGCCAGCAGCCCTCAGGGTTCGAGTTTTCATCAGCCCCAGCATTTT
CASSPQGSSFHQPQHF
>.|TRBJ2-5|.|TRBV7-3
TGTGCCAGCAGCTTAACCCTGGCGGAGACCCAGTACTTC
CASSLTLAETQYF
>.|TRBJ2-1|.|TRBV27
TGTGCCAGCAGTTTCGGCGGCCGCCCACATGAGCAGTTCTTC
CASSFGGRPHEQFF
>.|TRBJ2-5|.|TRBV5-4
TGTGCCAGCAGCTGGACCGGACACCAAGAGACCCAGTACTTC
CASSWTGHQETQYF
>.|TRBJ1-1|.|TRBV6-5
TGTGCCAGCAGCAGGACAAGAAACACTGAAGCTTTCTTT
CASSRTRNTEAFF
>once|TRBJ1-2|TRBD1|TRBV10-2
TGCGCCAGCTTGTCCCGGACAGGGTTGTATGGCTACACCTTC
CASLSRTGLYGYTF
>.|TRBJ1-1|.|TRBV19
TGTGCCAGTCAGGGTTTTGACACTGAAGCTTTCTTT
CASQGFDTEAFF
>.|TRBJ2-4|TRBD1|TRBV4-2
TGTGCCAGCAGCCAGGACAGGGGTGTAGACATTCAGTACTTC
CASSQDRGVDIQYF